This T cell receptor (beta chain) originates from a study of human T cells and chemical hapten exposure. Study as a whole: Reading of the patch tests, which applied 0.01% DPC to the upper back, occurred at 6 days.

On this clonotype itself: What it recognizes is unknown.

MiXCR, run by TCRdb on the RACE reads, gives a single entry per CDR3 protein. The repertoire holds about 180,000 distinct CDR3 sequences, with about 31% as singletons. Time point noted: pre-sensitization, week 0. Indicated treatment: therapeutic diphenylcyclopropenone sensitization with weekly scalp DPC. With 6 bases clipped from V and 5 bases from J, the junction kept 9 bases outside the gene matches. This CDR3 region has 13 residues. Germline V gene sequence: CDR1 SQVTM, CDR2 ANQGSEA. Notes on the study in general: Controls had significantly fewer large CDR3 similarity clusters than were formed by expanded TCRs.

This TCR was sampled from a woman aged 25 to 39 with alopecia areata. Some clones in this sample may be carry-over from other donors' samples. The chain employs TRBV29-1 and TRBJ1-1; TRBD1 matches at 7 bases. The starting material was whole blood, obtained in connection with sensitization to the hapten diphenylcyclopropenone (DPC). This CDR3 is CSVARGLETEAFF. As DNA, the CDR3 is TGCAGCGTCGCTAGGGGGCTTGAGACTGAAGCTTTCTTT.